These 7 T cell receptor beta chains were all obtained from the same sample, sequenced in a study of control samples from healthy donors and cancer patients (dated by TCRdb to 2020 to 2021). The library relied on the immunoSEQ multiplex PCR assay. This immuneACCESS table, as held by TCRdb, lists in-frame sequences with V and J called but not all clones. Of the missing ones, under half trace to an unresolved V gene in checked studies; the others have no known cause. The sample profile shows about 270,000 clones; about four fifths of them were found once. The ten largest clones capture 10% to 15% of the sample. Sequencing input: PBMCs. These receptors originate from a woman aged 60-75 years with lung cancer.

The CDR3 nucleotides are TGTGCCAGCTCACCCTGGGGGCAGGGGAATCAGGATGAGCAGTTCTTC. Translating it yields CASSPWGQGNQDEQFF. The J gene is TRBJ2-1, the V gene TRBV18; tentative D call: TRBD1 (6 bases). The V end was cut by 3 bases, the J end by 8 bases, with 20 bases between. This CDR3 is built from 16 residues. Germline V CDR1 and CDR2: KGHSH, LQKENI.

The genes are TRBV19 and TRBJ2-1, with 12 bases identical to TRBD2. The CDR3 runs 15 residues. After removal of 6 bases from V and 8 bases from J, the junction contained 8 bases not matched to a gene. Germline loops: CDR1 LNHDA, CDR2 SQIVND (reference sequence). Here the CDR3 DNA reads TGTGCCAGTAGATTGACTAGCGGGAGTGTCTATGAGCAGTTCTTC. Translation: CASRLTSGSVYEQFF.

This clone is a singleton in its sample. CDR3 sequence reads: CASSILATYNEQFF. In nucleotides, the CDR3 is TGTGCCAGTAGTATATTAGCGACCTACAATGAGCAGTTCTTC. This chain joins TRBV19 and TRBJ2-1; D may be TRBD2 (5 bases). The CDR3 has 14 residues. The V end lost 2 bases, the J end lost 2 bases, and 7 bases lay between the germline ends. The germline gives CDR1 LNHDA, CDR2 SQIVND (reference sequence).

The gene calls are TRBV6-5 and TRBJ2-7; TRBD2 aligns across 11 bases. Trimming cost V 8 bases and J 1 base; bases outside gene matches: 4. Germline CDR1 and CDR2: MNHEY and SVGAGI. The CDR3 runs to 14 residues. CDR3 sequence (DNA): TGTGCCAGCCGGGGACTAGCGGCTTCCTACGAGCAGTACTTC. Protein sequence: CASRGLAASYEQYF.

This sequence joins TRBV28 and TRBJ2-7, with D hard to call. V lost 2 bases and J 4 bases, leaving 9 bases between the germline ends. Looked up from germline, CDR1 is MDHEN and CDR2 is SYDVKM. This CDR3 has 13 amino acids. The CDR3 region has the DNA TGTGCCAGCAGTTTAACAGAACCATACGAGCAGTACTTC. Translating it yields CASSLTEPYEQYF.

The V and J genes are TRBV7-3 and TRBJ2-6; weak D call: TRBD1 (6 bases). V lost 2 bases, J lost 2 bases, and 10 bases lay in between. Germline values: CDR1 SGHTA, CDR2 FQGTGA. This CDR3 has 16 amino acids. The CDR3 reads CASSLFSGAGANVLTF. The CDR3 region has the DNA TGTGCCAGCAGCTTATTCTCAGGGGCTGGGGCCAACGTCCTGACTTTC.

This clone was counted between two and nine times. The J gene is TRBJ2-5, the V gene TRBV19; possible D gene TRBD2, 6 bases. The germline V gene encodes CDR1 LNHDA and CDR2 SQIVND (reference sequence). The V end lost 6 bases, the J end lost 2 bases, and 10 bases lay between the germline ends. The length of the CDR3 is 13 residues. The CDR3 reads CASRRSGQETQYF. The CDR3 DNA follows: TGTGCCAGTAGGCGTAGCGGACAAGAGACCCAGTACTTC.